These T cell receptor beta chains were read from a single sample in a study of Graves' ophthalmopathy and Graves' hyperthyroidism. TCRdb reprocessed the multiplex PCR reads via MiXCR and lists one record per CDR3 protein. The sample gives approximately 1.2 million distinct CDR3 sequences, about two fifths of which show up once; 8.5% to 14% is in the top ten. The sequenced material came from peripheral blood or thyroid tissue (not recorded which). These receptors were obtained from an adult man with Graves' hyperthyroidism. Each CDR3 is given without its conserved first and last residue. The order of the fields is J gene, clone size, V gene, CDR3 protein. Clone size is stated in some rows and not others, as once, few, many or a class when expanded.

J gene: TRBJ2-5
clone size: .
V gene: TRBV4-3
CDR3 protein: ASSQDHTGWETQY

J gene: TRBJ1-4
clone size: .
V gene: TRBV19
CDR3 protein: ASSHLSQITNEKLF

J gene: TRBJ2-7
clone size: .
V gene: TRBV29-1
CDR3 protein: SVAVTGSYEQY

J gene: TRBJ1-5
clone size: many
V gene: TRBV10-3
CDR3 protein: AISELSGNNQPQH

J gene: TRBJ1-3
clone size: many
V gene: TRBV7-9
CDR3 protein: ASSLTPSSGNTIY

J gene: TRBJ1-4
clone size: few
V gene: TRBV29-1
CDR3 protein: SVGVSGQGNEKLF

J gene: TRBJ1-1
clone size: many
V gene: TRBV12-3/TRBV12-4
CDR3 protein: ASSSGGTGNTEAF

J gene: TRBJ2-2
clone size: .
V gene: TRBV20-1
CDR3 protein: SARFGREAGELF

J gene: TRBJ1-2
clone size: few
V gene: TRBV6-2/TRBV6-3
CDR3 protein: ASSSQTGIGYT

J gene: TRBJ1-6
clone size: few
V gene: TRBV6-2/TRBV6-3
CDR3 protein: ASSYSRPTDNSPLH

J gene: TRBJ1-2
clone size: many
V gene: TRBV20-1
CDR3 protein: SASSGGYGYT

J gene: TRBJ1-2
clone size: .
V gene: TRBV18
CDR3 protein: ASSPSQGNYGYT

J gene: TRBJ1-2
clone size: many
V gene: TRBV7-9
CDR3 protein: ASSLGTGGYGYT

J gene: TRBJ1-2
clone size: once
V gene: TRBV12-3/TRBV12-4
CDR3 protein: ASSEKTGWYAGYT

J gene: TRBJ2-5
clone size: many
V gene: TRBV7-2
CDR3 protein: ASSLDWGAQETQY

J gene: TRBJ1-5
clone size: .
V gene: TRBV10-2
CDR3 protein: ASSSETRSFGNQPQH

J gene: TRBJ2-7
clone size: many
V gene: TRBV2
CDR3 protein: ASSRTALYEQY

J gene: TRBJ2-3
clone size: once
V gene: TRBV29-1
CDR3 protein: SVVVASGTDTQY